This T cell receptor (beta chain) was documented in a study of cytomegalovirus exposure and HLA in healthy donors. Study findings and constraints: Confirmation in vitro established that three CMV-associated chains were specific for CMV antigens. Reports state that TCR beta sequences accurately predicted most subjects' HLA-A and HLA-B alleles.

As for this clone: Antigen: not known.

Germline V CDR1 and CDR2: SGHAT, FQNNGV. The CDR3 covers 15 residues. V was pared by 1 base and J by 5 bases, with 4 bases of the junction left unmatched. A multiplex PCR was run with 60 Vbeta primers and 13 Jbeta primers. The protocol was immunoSEQ multiplex PCR, while the TCRdb copy is restricted to in-frame clones and leaves out a portion. Found here are about 160,000 clones, approximately 76% of them singletons; the top ten hold about 1.3%. This chain links TRBV11-2 with TRBJ1-1; the match to TRBD1 covers 10 bases. The sample was PBMCs. The source of this sequence is a man between 60 and 70 years old in good health and CMV-seronegative. The CDR3 region is CASSLVPDRGTEAFF. CDR3 coding DNA: TGTGCCAGCAGCTTAGTCCCGGACAGGGGGACTGAAGCTTTCTTT.